The sequence of this TCR beta chain was determined in a study of naive and memory T cell subsets. Study results and limitations: No ground truth validated the naive and memory repertoire findings. Naive repertoires, especially CD8, held a few larger clonotypes, possibly memory cells re-expressing CD45RA.

V was clipped by 3 bases and J by 6 bases; unmatched bases: 5. There are 15 residues in the CDR3. This clonotype turned up a few times. Its antigen remains unidentified. Two oligonucleotides, mixed equimolar, formed the beta constant-region primer covering TRBC1 and TRBC2. Ligated cDNA was amplified by four rounds of PCR with nested alpha and beta constant-region primers and SP2. A 12-nucleotide UMI and the SP2 primer were added to the cDNA 3' end by oligonucleotide ligation. TCRdb re-called the UMI-ligation and nested PCR reads through MiXCR, storing one row per CDR3 protein. This repertoire shows roughly 140,000 distinct CDR3 sequences, approximately 21% found once; its top ten account for 0.5% to 0.75%.

Sequencing input: naive CD8+ T cells from blood. This sequence was found in a human donor in good health. The rearrangement links TRBV12-3 or TRBV12-4 to TRBJ2-1; 10 bases fit TRBD1. CDR3 DNA: TGTGCCAGCAGTTTGGGACAGGGGTTGGTCAATGAGCAGTTCTTC. This codes for CASSLGQGLVNEQFF.